A single sample is the source of the 10 T cell receptor beta chains below, sequenced in a study of cytomegalovirus exposure and HLA in healthy donors. The PCR employed 60 Vbeta primers together with 13 Jbeta primers. Produced via immunoSEQ multiplex PCR; TCRdb's table is partial and in-frame only. The profile shows around 76,000 clones, about 78% of them singletons. What was sequenced was PBMCs. These receptor sequences come from a man aged 35 to 55 in good health and CMV-seronegative.

About this clone itself: At one of its ends the junction is not consistent with the germline gene, which may arise from a read error. This chain joins TRBV7-7 and TRBJ1-1, with 8 bases identical to TRBD1. The CDR3 runs to 14 residues. The germline CDR1 and CDR2 sequences are SSHAT and FNYEAQ (reference sequence). Here the CDR3 DNA reads TGTGCTAGCAGCTTGTTCGCTCAGGGGGCCGAAGCTTTCTTT. Its translation: CASSLFAQGAEAFF.

This clone was counted only a few times. The V and J genes are TRBV6-1 and TRBJ1-5; D ambiguous. CDR3 size: 13 residues. Germline-derived CDR1 and CDR2 are MNHNS and SASEGT. V lost 6 bases to trimming and J lost 9 bases, with 15 bases between them. DNA for the CDR3: TGTGCCAGCAGACCTCTATCGGAGAGGCCCCAGCATTTT. Translated, it gives CASRPLSERPQHF.

V usage is TRBV2 and J usage is TRBJ1-4; D not certain. Trimming took 7 bases from V and 4 from J, leaving 13 bases between them. CDR1 and CDR2 (germline): SNHLY, FYNNEI. The CDR3 is made up of 14 amino acids. The CDR3 sequence is CASTPAAGNEKLFF. The CDR3 nucleotides read TGTGCCAGCACCCCGGCAGCGGGTAATGAAAAACTGTTTTTT.

The chain recombines TRBV5-1 with TRBJ2-2, with 9 bases fitting TRBD2. V was clipped by 8 bases and J by 7 bases; unmatched bases: 12. Looked up from germline, CDR1 is SGHRS and CDR2 is YFSETQ. The CDR3 spans 15 residues. The CDR3 bases are TGCGCCAGTACCTACGGGACTAGCCTCGGCGGGGAGCTGTTTTTT. Protein product: CASTYGTSLGGELFF.

The chain carries TRBV6-5 and TRBJ1-2, with 7 bases fitting TRBD1. The CDR3 contains 15 residues. V shed 4 bases, J shed 0 bases, and the junction held 5 bases outside the gene matches. Germline V gene lookup returns CDR1 MNHEY and CDR2 SVGAGI. CDR3 nucleotide sequence: TGTGCCAGCAGTTTGCTTGGGACAGCTAACTATGGCTACACCTTC. Protein product: CASSLLGTANYGYTF.

A few counts support this clone. The rearrangement joins TRBV5-1 to TRBJ2-1; the D gene is possibly TRBD2 (6 bases). The V end lost 8 bases, the J end lost 2 bases, and 14 bases lay between the germline ends. The CDR3 totals 14 residues. The germline gives CDR1 SGHRS, CDR2 YFSETQ. CDR3 sequence: CASGAGGTYNEQFF. Written as DNA, the CDR3 is TGCGCCAGTGGGGCGGGCGGGACCTACAATGAGCAGTTCTTC.

This clone was counted a single time. The chain combines TRBV7-2 with TRBJ2-7; 7 nucleotides match TRBD1. Germline V gene data show CDR1 as SGHTA and CDR2 as FQGNSA. J gave up 4 bases and V 4 bases, and 7 bases lay outside the gene matches. The CDR3 totals 14 residues. The CDR3 region has the DNA TGTGCCAGCAGCTCCTCGACAGGGTGGTACGAGCAGTACTTC. It is translated as CASSSSTGWYEQYF.

The V and J genes are TRBV5-6 and TRBJ2-7; D unresolved. The CDR3 spans 15 residues. Germline CDR1 and CDR2: SGHDT and YYEEEE. V was clipped by 5 bases and J by 1 base, with 16 bases between them. The CDR3 coding sequence is TGTGCCAGCAGTCCGCGGTCCAAGTTATCCTACGAGCAGTACTTC. Its translation is CASSPRSKLSYEQYF.

V usage is TRBV5-1 and J usage is TRBJ2-1; 7 bases match TRBD2. The ends lost 0 bases at V and 2 bases at J; junction bases unmatched: 11. This CDR3 spans 18 amino acids. The germline CDR1 and CDR2 sequences are SGHRS and YFSETQ. The CDR3 DNA reads as TGCGCCAGCAGCTTGGGGGTTGTGTGGGAGGGCACCTACAATGAGCAGTTCTTC. Its translation is CASSLGVVWEGTYNEQFF.

This clone occurred a few times. This chain links TRBV4-1 with TRBJ1-3, with TRBD1 matching over 7 bases. CDR1 is MGHRA, CDR2 YSYEKL, per germline. This CDR3 is 16 amino acids long. The V gene end was trimmed by 1 base and the J gene end by 1 base; junction bases not matched to a gene: 4. In DNA form, the CDR3 reads TGCGCCAGCAGCCAAGGTATGGGACAGTCTGGAAACACCATATATTTT. Protein: CASSQGMGQSGNTIYF.